This T cell receptor (beta chain) was identified in a study of blood T cell repertoires in COVID-19. Across the study: T cells, B-cell-depleted T cells, or PBMCs provided the cDNA or gDNA that served as material.

Germline V CDR1 and CDR2: MDHEN, SYDVKM. V was clipped by 3 bases and J by 5 bases, with 4 bases between them. The length of the CDR3 is 11 residues. Ages ranged from roughly 18 to 100 years, with residence in 24 US areas. Participant reports of clinical history set cohort assignment. Original data processing: The authors estimated nucleated cell counts from reference gene primer amplification. Method: immunoSEQ multiplex PCR; TCRdb's copy keeps in-frame clones and lacks some. Clone size and the V and J calls come from that table; the DNA yielded D and trimming. Of 150,000 to 200,000 clones listed, about nine tenths are singletons. On this clone itself: This sample also contains other DNA sequences that code for the same CDR3.

The rearrangement joins TRBV28 to TRBJ1-1, with D unresolved. Sequences were obtained from PBMCs or T cells enriched from blood (not recorded which). The source is a woman aged 18-29 years who had recovered from COVID-19. Here the CDR3 DNA reads TGTGCCAGCAGTTTCAGGACTGAAGCTTTCTTT. Translating it yields CASSFRTEAFF.